This T cell receptor (beta chain) comes out of a study of T cell repertoires in cytomegalovirus infection. On the study more broadly: Matching HLA type, along with CMV infection, was indicated by public TCR beta signatures.

Germline CDR1 reads MNHNS; CDR2 reads SASEGT. Trimming cost V 4 bases and J 4 bases, with 8 bases left between them. This CDR3 contains 14 residues. TCRdb independently ran MiXCR on the reads; one entry per CDR3 protein. The sample consists of approximately 76,000 distinct CDR3 sequences, 3.5% to 4.5% of them appearing once. This clonotype was seen many times. The sequence was collected from a human donor in good health (CMV status not recorded). Some clones in this sample may be carry-over from other donors' samples. The chain carries TRBV6-1 and TRBJ2-6; D unresolved. Input material: PBMCs. The CDR3 sequence: CASSGRSGANVLTF. DNA of the CDR3: TGTGCCAGCAGTGGACGCTCCGGGGCCAACGTCCTGACTTTC.